Each of the 16 T cell receptor beta chains below was sequenced from the same sample in a study of blood T cell repertoires in COVID-19. Only in-frame clones appear in the TCRdb table, and some are missing; sequencing was by immunoSEQ multiplex PCR. The profile shows roughly 240,000 clones, around 80% of them singletons. Sequenced: peripheral blood. The origin of the receptors is a man between 40 and 49 years old who had recovered from COVID-19.

V usage is TRBV5-1 and J usage is TRBJ2-7; D might be TRBD2 (5 bases). The CDR3 spans 15 residues. The germline V gene has CDR1 SGHRS and CDR2 YFSETQ. Between the trimmed V and J ends, which lost 0 bases and 2 bases, there was a span of 12 bases. CDR3 DNA: TGCGCCAGCAGCTTGGTTCTAGCCGGAGCCTACGAGCAGTACTTC. It yields the protein CASSLVLAGAYEQYF.

This clone was counted between two and nine times. The chain recombines TRBV5-4 with TRBJ2-5; perhaps TRBD2 as D (7 bases). The germline V gene has CDR1 SGHNT and CDR2 YYREEE (reference sequence). The ends were cut back, 4 bases at V and 5 bases at J, with 18 bases in the middle. This CDR3 is built from 15 residues. CDR3 DNA: TGTGCCAGCAGCCCCGGGGGGCTCTCGGCGGAGACCCAGTACTTC. Translating gives CASSPGGLSAETQYF.

The chain links TRBV5-6 to TRBJ2-7, with D perhaps TRBD1 (6 bases). The CDR3 extends over 14 amino acids. CDR1 is SGHDT and CDR2 is YYEEEE in the germline V gene. V lost 2 bases and J 5 bases, leaving 14 bases between the germline ends. The CDR3 loop is CASSLWTAGDEQYF. CDR3 nucleotides: TGTGCCAGCAGCTTATGGACAGCCGGGGACGAGCAGTACTTC.

The chain uses TRBV10-1 and TRBJ2-3; the D is unclear. This CDR3 spans 14 amino acids. Germline CDR1 and CDR2: WNHNN and SYGVQD (reference sequence). Trimming shortened V by 6 bases and J by 5 bases, and 15 bases separated the two germline ends. CDR3 DNA sequence: TGCGCCAGCAGCAACGGAGTCGCACGAGATACGCAGTATTTT. Protein sequence: CASSNGVARDTQYF.

The CDR3 DNA reads as TGCGCCAGCAGCCAAGAGGAGAGGGATGAGCAGTTCTTC. This translates into CASSQEERDEQFF. This chain links TRBV4-3 with TRBJ2-1; D might be TRBD2 (5 bases). The germline V gene encodes CDR1 LGHNA and CDR2 YSLEER. This CDR3 comprises 13 residues. With 0 bases removed from V and 8 bases from J, the gap between germline ends came to 8 bases.

The chain recombines TRBV11-3 with TRBJ2-5; TRBD1 matches 7 bases. The CDR3 runs 15 residues. With 5 bases clipped from V and 2 bases from J, the junction kept 8 bases outside the gene matches. Germline V gene sequence: CDR1 SGHNT, CDR2 YENEEA. The CDR3 DNA reads as TGTGCCAGCAGCCTTAATGGACAGGTGCAAGAGACCCAGTACTTC. Translation: CASSLNGQVQETQYF. Drawing the rest from reference TRBV11-3 and TRBJ2-5, the complete variable domain is EAGVVQSPRYKIIEKKQPVAFWCNPISGHNTLYWYLQNLGQGPELLIRYENEEAVDDSQLPKDRFSAERLKGVDSTLKIQPAELGDSAVYLCASSLNGQVQETQYFGPGTRLLVL.

This clone has a single count. DNA of the CDR3: TGTGCCTGGAGTACAGGGGGGGGCCGTGGTACGCAGTATTTT. Its protein is CAWSTGGGRGTQYF. The chain recombines TRBV30 with TRBJ2-3, with D possibly being TRBD1 (8 bases). This CDR3 contains 14 residues. Looked up from germline, CDR1 is GTSNPN and CDR2 is SVGIG (reference sequence). Trimming stripped 2 bases from V and 8 bases from J, with 17 bases between.

This clone appeared a single time. The chain employs TRBV11-2 and TRBJ2-2; TRBD1 matches 9 bases. The CDR3 is 15 residues long. Germline V gene sequence: CDR1 SGHAT, CDR2 FQNNGV. V shed 4 bases, J shed 6 bases, and the junction held 6 bases outside the gene matches. The CDR3 DNA reads as TGTGCCAGCAGCTCCTACAGGGGGCGGGCCGGGGAGCTGTTTTTT. Translation gives CASSSYRGRAGELFF. Drawing the rest from reference TRBV11-2 and TRBJ2-2, the complete variable domain is EAGVAQSPRYKIIEKRQSVAFWCNPISGHATLYWYQQILGQGPKLLIQFQNNGVVDDSQLPKDRFSAERLKGVDSTLKIQPAKLEDSAVYLCASSSYRGRAGELFFGEGSRLTVL.

V usage is TRBV6-5 and J usage is TRBJ2-3; TRBD1 matches at 7 bases. V gave up 10 bases and J gave up 4 bases; unmatched junction bases: 5. There are 12 residues in the CDR3. Germline lookup yields CDR1 MNHEY and CDR2 SVGAGI. In DNA form, the CDR3 reads TGTGCCACAACGGACAGGCCAGATACGCAGTATTTT. Amino acids: CATTDRPDTQYF.

V gene TRBV7-9 combines with J gene TRBJ1-2, with D tentatively TRBD1 (5 bases). Germline V gives CDR1 SEHNR, CDR2 FQNEAQ (reference sequence). V dropped 3 bases and J dropped 0 bases, with 11 bases sitting between them. The CDR3 extends over 15 amino acids. The CDR3 nucleotides read TGTGCCAGCAGCTTGGTGGGGCGAGCTAACTATGGCTACACCTTC. The encoded protein is CASSLVGRANYGYTF.

The chain joins TRBV27 to TRBJ2-1; possible D gene TRBD2, 7 bases. Germline-derived CDR1 and CDR2 are MNHEY and SMNVEV (reference sequence). The CDR3 totals 14 residues. Trimming stripped 7 bases from V and 4 bases from J, with 14 bases between. CDR3 sequence (DNA): TGTGCCAGCACCACGGGGGGCTCTTACAATGAGCAGTTCTTC. Protein product: CASTTGGSYNEQFF.

The CDR3 loop reads CASSPGTSKQYF. Here the CDR3 DNA reads TGTGCCAGCAGTCCGGGGACTAGTAAGCAGTATTTT. The chain links TRBV6-2 or TRBV6-3 to TRBJ2-3; 8 positions agree with TRBD2. The V segment lost 5 bases and the J segment 11 bases; nucleotides outside the gene matches: 6. Germline CDR1 and CDR2: MNHEY and SVGEGT. The CDR3 loop spans 12 amino acids.

In this sample, this clone turned up a few times. V usage is TRBV12-3 or TRBV12-4 and J usage is TRBJ2-1; the match to TRBD2 covers 13 bases. This CDR3 has 13 residues. Losses at the gene ends were 8 bases for V and 10 bases for J; bases not matched to a gene: 5. CDR3 loop: CASGLAGAFEQFF. Written as DNA, the CDR3 is TGTGCCAGCGGACTAGCGGGAGCATTCGAGCAGTTCTTC.

The gene calls are TRBV11-2 and TRBJ2-7; D may be TRBD1 (6 bases). The germline CDR1 and CDR2 sequences are SGHAT and FQNNGV. V lost 1 base, J lost 9 bases, and 16 bases lay in between. The CDR3 has 14 residues. For the CDR3, the DNA is TGTGCCAGCAGCTTAGGATCACAGGGCCTAGGGCAGTACTTC. Protein: CASSLGSQGLGQYF.

The chain couples TRBV5-1 to TRBJ2-7, with 11 bases matching TRBD2. This CDR3 contains 15 residues. Germline V gene data show CDR1 as SGHRS and CDR2 as YFSETQ. J lost 3 bases, V lost 4 bases, and 6 bases had no gene match. CDR3 residues: CASSPGSGRGYEQYF. DNA for the CDR3: TGCGCCAGCAGCCCCGGTAGCGGGAGGGGCTACGAGCAGTACTTC.

This clone has only one observation. The chain uses TRBV18 and TRBJ2-1; the D gene is possibly TRBD2 (5 bases). Germline loops: CDR1 KGHSH, CDR2 LQKENI. The CDR3 has 14 residues. V dropped 1 base and J dropped 8 bases, with 12 bases sitting between them. The CDR3 DNA reads TGTGCCAGCTCACCACGCGATCTAGCCGATGAGCAGTTCTTC. Its protein product is CASSPRDLADEQFF.